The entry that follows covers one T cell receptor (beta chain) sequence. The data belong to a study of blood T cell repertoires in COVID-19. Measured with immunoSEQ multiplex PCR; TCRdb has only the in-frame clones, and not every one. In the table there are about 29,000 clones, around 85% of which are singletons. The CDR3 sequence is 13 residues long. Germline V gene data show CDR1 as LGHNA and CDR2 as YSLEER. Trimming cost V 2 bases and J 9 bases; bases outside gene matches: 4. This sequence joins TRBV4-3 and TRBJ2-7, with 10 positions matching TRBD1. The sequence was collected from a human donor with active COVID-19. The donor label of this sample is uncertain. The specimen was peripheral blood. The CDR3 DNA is TGCGCCAGCAGCCAACTTGGACAGGGGGGGCAGTACTTC. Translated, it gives CASSQLGQGGQYF.